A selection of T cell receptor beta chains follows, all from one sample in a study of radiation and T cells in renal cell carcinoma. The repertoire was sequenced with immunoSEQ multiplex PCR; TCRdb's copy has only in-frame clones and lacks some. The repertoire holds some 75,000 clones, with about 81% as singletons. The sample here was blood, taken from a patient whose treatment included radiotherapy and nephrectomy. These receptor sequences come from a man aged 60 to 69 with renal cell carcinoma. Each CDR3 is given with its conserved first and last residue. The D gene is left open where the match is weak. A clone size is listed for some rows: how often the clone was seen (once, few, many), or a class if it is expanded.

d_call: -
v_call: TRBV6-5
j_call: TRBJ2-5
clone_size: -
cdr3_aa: CASSYSGNLWQETQYF
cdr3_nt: TGTGCCAGCAGTTACTCCGGGAATTTGTGGCAAGAGACCCAGTACTTC

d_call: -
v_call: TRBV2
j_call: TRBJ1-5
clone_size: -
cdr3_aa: CASRVRGSSRTNQPQHF
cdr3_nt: TGTGCCAGCAGAGTTCGGGGCTCGTCCCGCACAAATCAGCCCCAGCATTTT

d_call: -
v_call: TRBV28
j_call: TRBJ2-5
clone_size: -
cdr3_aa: CASSLDGIASAQYF
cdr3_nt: TGTGCCAGCAGTTTGGACGGGATCGCTTCGGCCCAGTACTTC

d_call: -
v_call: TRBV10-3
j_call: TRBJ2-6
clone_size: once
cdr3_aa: CAISQGISSGANVLTF
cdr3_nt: TGTGCCATTAGTCAGGGAATCAGCTCTGGGGCCAACGTCCTGACTTTC

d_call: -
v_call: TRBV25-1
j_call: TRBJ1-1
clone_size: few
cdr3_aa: CASSESIGGGTEAFF
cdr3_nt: TGTGCCAGCAGCGAGAGCATCGGGGGCGGGACTGAAGCTTTCTTT

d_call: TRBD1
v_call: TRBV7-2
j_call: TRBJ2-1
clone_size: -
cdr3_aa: CASSSPDRYNEQFF
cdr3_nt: TGTGCCAGCAGCTCGCCGGACAGGTACAATGAGCAGTTCTTC

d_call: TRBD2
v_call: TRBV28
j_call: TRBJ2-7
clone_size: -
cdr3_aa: CASLQASGRKIHEQYF
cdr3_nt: TGTGCCAGCCTCCAGGCTAGCGGGAGAAAAATCCACGAGCAGTACTTC

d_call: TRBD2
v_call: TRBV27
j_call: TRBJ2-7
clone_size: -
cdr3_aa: CASSLGLAYEQYF
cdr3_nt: TGTGCCAGCAGTTTAGGACTAGCCTACGAGCAGTACTTC

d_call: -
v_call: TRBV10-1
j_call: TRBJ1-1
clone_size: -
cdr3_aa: CASSEGWNTEAFF
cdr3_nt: TGCGCCAGCAGTGAAGGGTGGAACACTGAAGCTTTCTTT

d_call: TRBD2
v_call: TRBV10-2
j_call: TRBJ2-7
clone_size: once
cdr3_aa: CASSDGSGRYYEQYF
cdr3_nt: TGCGCCAGCAGTGATGGTAGCGGGAGGTATTACGAGCAGTACTTC

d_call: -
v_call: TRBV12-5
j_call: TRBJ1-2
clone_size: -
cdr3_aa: CASGSFMVYGYTF
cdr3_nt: TGTGCTAGTGGTTCATTCATGGTATATGGCTACACCTTC

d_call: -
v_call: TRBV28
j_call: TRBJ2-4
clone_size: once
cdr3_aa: CASSSRGLAKNIQYF
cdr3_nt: TGTGCCAGCAGTTCCCGTGGTCTAGCCAAAAACATTCAGTACTTC

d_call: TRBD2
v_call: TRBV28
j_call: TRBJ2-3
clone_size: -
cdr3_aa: CASSVGSGRAGTDTQYF
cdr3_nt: TGTGCCAGCAGTGTCGGCAGCGGGAGGGCCGGCACAGATACGCAGTATTTT

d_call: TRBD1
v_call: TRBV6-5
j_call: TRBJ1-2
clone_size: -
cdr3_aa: CASSRPGGNYGYTF
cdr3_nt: TGTGCCAGCAGCCGACCAGGGGGCAACTATGGCTACACCTTC

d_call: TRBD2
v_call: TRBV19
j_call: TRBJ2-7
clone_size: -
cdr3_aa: CASMGREMYEQYF
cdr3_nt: TGTGCCAGTATGGGGCGGGAGATGTACGAGCAGTACTTC

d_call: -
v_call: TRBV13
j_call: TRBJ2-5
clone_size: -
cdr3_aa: CASSVQNPKETQYF
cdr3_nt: TGTGCCAGCAGCGTTCAGAACCCCAAAGAGACCCAGTACTTC

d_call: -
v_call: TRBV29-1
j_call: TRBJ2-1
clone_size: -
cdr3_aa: CSVARDAGGEQFF
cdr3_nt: TGCAGCGTCGCTCGGGACGCCGGTGGGGAGCAGTTCTTC

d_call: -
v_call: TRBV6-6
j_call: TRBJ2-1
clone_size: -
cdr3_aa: CASSSPGTSYNEQFF
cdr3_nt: TGTGCCAGCAGTTCCCCCGGGACATCTTACAATGAGCAGTTCTTC

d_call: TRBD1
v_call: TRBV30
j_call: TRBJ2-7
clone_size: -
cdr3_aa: CAWSVGGTGGNEQYF
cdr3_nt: TGTGCCTGGAGTGTTGGGGGGACAGGGGGCAACGAGCAGTACTTC

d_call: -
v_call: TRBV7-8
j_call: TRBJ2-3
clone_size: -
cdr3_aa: CASRDRTDTQYF
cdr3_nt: TGTGCCAGCAGGGACCGCACAGATACGCAGTATTTT

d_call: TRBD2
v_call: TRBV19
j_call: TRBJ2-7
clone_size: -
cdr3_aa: CASTSSGNHYEQYF
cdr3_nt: TGTGCCAGTACTTCTAGCGGGAACCACTACGAGCAGTACTTC

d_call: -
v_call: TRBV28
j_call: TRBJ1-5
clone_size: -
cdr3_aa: CASSAESGRYSNQPQHF
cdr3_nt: TGTGCCAGCAGTGCCGAGTCAGGACGTTATAGCAATCAGCCCCAGCATTTT

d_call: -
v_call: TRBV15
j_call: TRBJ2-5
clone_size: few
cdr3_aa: CATSYKETQYF
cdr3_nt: TGTGCCACCAGCTACAAAGAGACCCAGTACTTC

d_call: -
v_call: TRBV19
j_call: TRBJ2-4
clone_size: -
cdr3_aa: CASSMVSAGAKNIQYF
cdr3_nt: TGTGCCAGTAGTATGGTGTCGGCAGGGGCCAAAAACATTCAGTACTTC

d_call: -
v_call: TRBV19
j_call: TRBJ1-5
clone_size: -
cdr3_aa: CASSILRNSNQPQHF
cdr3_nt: TGTGCCAGTAGTATATTGCGGAATAGCAATCAGCCCCAGCATTTT

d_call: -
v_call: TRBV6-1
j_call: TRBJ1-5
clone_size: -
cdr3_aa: CASTHGPARSQPQHF
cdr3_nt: TGTGCCAGCACCCATGGACCGGCTAGGAGTCAGCCCCAGCATTTT

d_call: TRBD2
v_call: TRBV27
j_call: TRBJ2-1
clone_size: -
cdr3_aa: CASSLLWGREADEQFF
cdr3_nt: TGTGCCAGCAGTTTATTGTGGGGGAGGGAAGCGGATGAGCAGTTCTTC

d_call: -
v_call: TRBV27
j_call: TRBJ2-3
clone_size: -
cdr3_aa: CASSASSWDSTDTQYF
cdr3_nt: TGTGCCAGCAGTGCCTCTAGCTGGGATAGCACAGATACGCAGTATTTT

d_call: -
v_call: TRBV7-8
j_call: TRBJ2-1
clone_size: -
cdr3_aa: CASSPGLRVVDEQFF
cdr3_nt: TGTGCCAGCAGCCCTGGGTTAAGGGTGGTGGATGAGCAGTTCTTC

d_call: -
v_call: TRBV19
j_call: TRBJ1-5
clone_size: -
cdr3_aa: CASSIGAQPQHF
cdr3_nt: TGTGCCAGTAGTATCGGGGCTCAGCCCCAGCATTTT

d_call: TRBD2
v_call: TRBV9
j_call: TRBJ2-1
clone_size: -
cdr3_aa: CASSGISGTSGPGRLDEQFF
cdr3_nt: TGTGCCAGCAGCGGGATATCCGGGACTAGCGGGCCGGGTAGATTGGATGAGCAGTTCTTC

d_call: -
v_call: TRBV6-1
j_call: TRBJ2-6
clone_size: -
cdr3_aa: CAIVAGGANVLTF
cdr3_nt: TGTGCCATCGTAGCAGGCGGGGCCAACGTCCTGACTTTC

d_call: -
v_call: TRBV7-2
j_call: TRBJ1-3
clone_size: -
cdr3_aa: CASSLANSPSSGNTIYF
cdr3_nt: TGTGCCAGCAGCTTAGCGAACAGCCCGAGCTCTGGAAACACCATATATTTT

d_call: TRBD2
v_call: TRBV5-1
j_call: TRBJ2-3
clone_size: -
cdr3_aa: CASSLELAGTDTQYF
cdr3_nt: TGCGCCAGCAGCTTGGAACTAGCGGGCACAGATACGCAGTATTTT

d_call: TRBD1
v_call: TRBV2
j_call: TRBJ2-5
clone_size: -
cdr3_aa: CASTGRTGETQAYF
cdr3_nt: TGTGCCAGCACTGGGCGGACAGGGGAGACCCAGGCGTACTTC

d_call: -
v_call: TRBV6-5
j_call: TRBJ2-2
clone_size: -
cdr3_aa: CASSANTGELFF
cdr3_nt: TGTGCCAGCAGTGCTAACACCGGGGAGCTGTTTTTT

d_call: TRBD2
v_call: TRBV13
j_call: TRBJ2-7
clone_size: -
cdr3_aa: CASSLGTSGTPYEQYF
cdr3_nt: TGTGCCAGCAGCTTAGGTACTAGCGGGACTCCCTACGAGCAGTACTTC

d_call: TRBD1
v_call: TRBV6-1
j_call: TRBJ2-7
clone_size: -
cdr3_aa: CASSERTGTTYEQYF
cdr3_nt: TGTGCCAGCAGTGAGCGGACAGGGACAACCTACGAGCAGTACTTC

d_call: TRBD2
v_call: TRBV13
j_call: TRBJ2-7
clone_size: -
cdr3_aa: CASSSGLAGGFYEQYF
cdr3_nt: TGTGCCAGCAGCTCCGGACTAGCGGGAGGGTTCTACGAGCAGTACTTC

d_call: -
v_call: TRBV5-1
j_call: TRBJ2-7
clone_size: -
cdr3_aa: CASSFRLAHYEQYF
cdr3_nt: TGCGCCAGCAGCTTCCGGCTAGCCCACTACGAGCAGTACTTC

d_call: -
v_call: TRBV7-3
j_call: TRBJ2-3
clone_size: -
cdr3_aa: CASSSGPRTDTQYF
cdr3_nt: TGTGCCAGCAGCTCCGGCCCACGCACAGATACGCAGTATTTT